This section outlines one T cell receptor beta chain sequence together with its context. MiXCR, applied by TCRdb to the RT-PCR reads, yields one record per CDR3 protein. Counted here are about 960,000 distinct CDR3 sequences, roughly 17% occurring once; the ten biggest clones make up 6%. These data belong to a study of patients and donors after allogeneic stem cell transplantation. Germline values: CDR1 LGHNA, CDR2 YNFKEQ. Trimming left V 0 bases short and J 0 bases short, with 6 bases between. The length of the CDR3 is 14 residues. The sequencing sample was made of blood, either unsorted or a sorted T cell fraction (not recorded which). The rearrangement links TRBV4-2 to TRBJ2-7, with D hard to call. This TCR was sampled from a human donor who was either an allogeneic HSCT recipient or a stem cell or donor lymphocyte infusion donor (not recorded which). It is not recorded whose cells these are; they may come from a transplant donor. CDR3 DNA: TGTGCCAGCAGCCAAGAAACAGTCTCCTACGAGCAGTACTTC. It encodes CASSQETVSYEQYF.